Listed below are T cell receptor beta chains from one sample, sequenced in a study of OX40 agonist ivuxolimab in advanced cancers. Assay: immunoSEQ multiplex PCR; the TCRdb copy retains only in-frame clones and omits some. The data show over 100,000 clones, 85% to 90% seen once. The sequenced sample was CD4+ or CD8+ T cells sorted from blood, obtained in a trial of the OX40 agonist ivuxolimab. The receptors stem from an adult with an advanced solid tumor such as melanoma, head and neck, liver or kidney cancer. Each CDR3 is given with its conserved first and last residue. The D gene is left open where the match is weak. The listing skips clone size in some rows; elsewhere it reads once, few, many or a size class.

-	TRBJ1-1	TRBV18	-	TGTGCCAGCTCACCACAAGATTTGGGAGCTTTCTTT	CASSPQDLGAFF
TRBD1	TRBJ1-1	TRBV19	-	TGTGCCAGCGAGGGACAGGGTGGGACTGAAGCTTTCTTT	CASEGQGGTEAFF
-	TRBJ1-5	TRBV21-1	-	TGTGCCAGCAGCAAATTGGATCGGGACAGGGATCAGCCCCAGCATTTT	CASSKLDRDRDQPQHF
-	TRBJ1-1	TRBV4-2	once	TGTGCCAGCAGCCAAGTCCTTAACGACCGGAACACTGAAGCTTTCTTT	CASSQVLNDRNTEAFF
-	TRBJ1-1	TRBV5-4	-	TGTGCCAGCAGCTTGCAGGGGATGAACACTGAAGCTTTCTTT	CASSLQGMNTEAFF
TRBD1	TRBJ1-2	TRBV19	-	TGTGCCAGCCGATCCTCGGACAGGGGTCATGGCTACACCTTC	CASRSSDRGHGYTF
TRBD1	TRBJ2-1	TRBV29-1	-	TGCAGCGTCCGACAGGGAGTTGGACATGAGCAGTTCTTC	CSVRQGVGHEQFF
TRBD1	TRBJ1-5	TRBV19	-	TGTGCCAGTAGTATAGACGGGACAGGGGGCAATCAGCCCCAGCATTTT	CASSIDGTGGNQPQHF
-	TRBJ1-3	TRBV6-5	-	TGTGCCAGCAGTTCCGGGGCGGGAGGAAACACCATATATTTT	CASSSGAGGNTIYF
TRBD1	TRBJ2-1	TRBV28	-	TGTGCCAGCAGCTCCGGGACAGGGGCCCCCAATGAGCAGTTCTTC	CASSSGTGAPNEQFF
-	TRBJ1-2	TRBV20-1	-	TGCAGTGCTAAGGGGAGCTATGGCTACACCTTC	CSAKGSYGYTF
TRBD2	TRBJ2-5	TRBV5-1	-	TGCGCCAGCAGCTCAAACCTTGGGAGGGGAAGGGAGACCCAGTACTTC	CASSSNLGRGRETQYF
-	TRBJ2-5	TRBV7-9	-	TGTGCCAGCAGCTTAGCGCCTCAGGGTCCGGGGAAAGAGACCCAGTACTTC	CASSLAPQGPGKETQYF
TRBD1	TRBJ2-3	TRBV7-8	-	TGTGCCAGCAGCCCGAGTTTGGGACAGGGTTTGTCAGATACGCAGTATTTT	CASSPSLGQGLSDTQYF
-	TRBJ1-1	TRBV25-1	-	TGTGCCAGCAGTGACGACGACAGTTTGAACACTGAAGCTTTCTTT	CASSDDDSLNTEAFF
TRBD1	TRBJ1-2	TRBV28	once	TGTGCCAGCAGTTTACCCCCAGGGGGGGGGTATGGCTACACCTTC	CASSLPPGGGYGYTF
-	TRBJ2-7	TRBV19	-	TGTGCCAGTAGTATTAAAGGCGGAATGTCAAGCTCCTACGAGCAGTACTTC	CASSIKGGMSSSYEQYF
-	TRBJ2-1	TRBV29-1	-	TGCAGCGGGACTCCGAGCTCCTACAATGAGCAGTTCTTC	CSGTPSSYNEQFF
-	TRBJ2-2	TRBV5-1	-	TGCGCCAGCAGCTTGGCCGCGGGGAACGGGGAGCTGTTTTTT	CASSLAAGNGELFF
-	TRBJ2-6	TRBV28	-	TGTGCCAGCACCATCCGCCGGGGGGCGGAGGGGGCCAACGTCCTGACTTTC	CASTIRRGAEGANVLTF
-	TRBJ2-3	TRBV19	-	TGTGCCAGTAGTATCCGCGGATTAGGGACAGATACGCAGTATTTT	CASSIRGLGTDTQYF
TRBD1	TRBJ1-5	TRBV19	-	TGTGCCAGTAGAACAGGGGGGGATAGCAATCAGCCCCAGCATTTT	CASRTGGDSNQPQHF
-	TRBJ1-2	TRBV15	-	TGTGCCACCAGTAATGAAGGGATCGGTGGCTACACCTTC	CATSNEGIGGYTF